This T cell receptor beta chain was identified during a study of OX40 agonist ivuxolimab in advanced cancers. Looking at the study overall: The eligibility criteria allowed prior anti-PD-1, anti-PD-L1 or anti-CTLA-4 therapy, and about 40% had some.

Using immunoSEQ multiplex PCR, the repertoire was profiled, and TCRdb retains in-frame clones only, with some absent. The sample holds 60,000 or so clones, less than 90% seen once. From germline, CDR1 is GTSNPN and CDR2 SVGIG (reference sequence). Trimming stripped 3 bases from V and 2 bases from J, with 13 bases between. This CDR3 has 14 amino acids. V gene TRBV30 combines with J gene TRBJ1-2; a weak D match, TRBD1 (6 bases). This receptor was obtained from an adult with an advanced solid tumor such as melanoma, head and neck, liver or kidney cancer. The material was CD4+ or CD8+ T cells sorted from blood, obtained in a trial of the OX40 agonist ivuxolimab. In DNA, the CDR3 is TGTGCCTGGAGCGCCAGGGGAACGAACTATGGCTACACCTTC. This codes for CAWSARGTNYGYTF.